Listed below are T cell receptor beta chains from one sample, sequenced in a study of OX40 agonist ivuxolimab in advanced cancers. The table came from immunoSEQ multiplex PCR; TCRdb's copy has only in-frame clones and leaves some out. The sample shows some 71,000 clones, roughly 85% of them seen only once. The sequencing used CD4+ or CD8+ T cells sorted from blood, collected in a trial of the OX40 agonist ivuxolimab. Receptors originate from an adult with an advanced solid tumor such as melanoma, head and neck, liver or kidney cancer. Both conserved end residues are part of each CDR3. The D gene is left open where the match is weak. Part of the rows lack a size; the others show once, few, many or a class for expanded clones.

cdr3_length	clone_size	d_call	v_call	j_call	cdr3_aa	cdr3_nt
15	-	-	TRBV6-6	TRBJ1-6	CASSYSTKTNSPLHF	TGTGCCAGCAGTTACTCGACCAAAACCAATTCACCCCTCCACTTT
12	-	TRBD2	TRBV14	TRBJ2-7	CASRGGANEQYF	TGTGCCAGCAGGGGAGGGGCGAACGAGCAGTACTTC
13	-	-	TRBV28	TRBJ2-7	CASRSGPNYEQYF	TGTGCCAGCAGGTCGGGACCAAACTACGAGCAGTACTTC
15	-	-	TRBV7-2	TRBJ2-1	CASSLSGGSYNEQFF	TGTGCCAGCAGCTTGAGTGGGGGGTCGTACAATGAGCAGTTCTTC
13	once	TRBD1	TRBV2	TRBJ2-7	CASSDRVPYEQYF	TGTGCCAGCAGCGACAGGGTCCCCTACGAGCAGTACTTC
12	-	-	TRBV2	TRBJ1-2	CASQMGSVGYTF	TGTGCCAGTCAGATGGGGAGTGTTGGCTACACCTTC
13	-	TRBD2	TRBV5-3	TRBJ2-7	CASSPGTTYEQYF	TGTGCCAGCAGCCCCGGGACTACCTACGAGCAGTACTTC
14	-	-	TRBV5-4	TRBJ1-2	CASSSGGSAYGYTF	TGCGCCAGCAGCAGTGGGGGGTCCGCCTATGGCTACACCTTC
18	-	TRBD2	TRBV7-2	TRBJ2-5	CASSQVGLAGGDLETQYF	TGTGCCAGCAGCCAGGTGGGGCTAGCGGGGGGTGATCTCGAGACCCAGTACTTC
15	-	-	TRBV30	TRBJ2-7	CAWSVALGGSYEQYF	TGTGCCTGGAGTGTAGCCCTAGGGGGGTCCTACGAGCAGTACTTC
14	-	TRBD1	TRBV6-5	TRBJ1-1	CASSFGTGNTEAFF	TGTGCCAGCAGTTTCGGGACAGGAAACACTGAAGCTTTCTTT
15	once	TRBD1	TRBV6-6	TRBJ1-5	CASSRTGQGYQPQHF	TGTGCCAGCAGTAGAACGGGACAGGGTTATCAGCCCCAGCATTTT
13	-	TRBD2	TRBV7-2	TRBJ2-1	CASSPRTSNEQFF	TGTGCCAGCAGCCCCAGGACTAGCAATGAGCAGTTCTTC
13	-	-	TRBV6-1	TRBJ2-7	CATHPSGAGEQYF	TGTGCCACCCACCCGTCGGGGGCGGGGGAGCAGTACTTC
15	-	-	TRBV6-6	TRBJ2-2	CASSYRGYGPGELFF	TGTGCCAGCAGTTATAGGGGGTACGGGCCCGGGGAGCTGTTTTTT
13	-	TRBD2	TRBV30	TRBJ2-7	CAAASGSSYEQYF	TGTGCCGCGGCTAGCGGGAGCTCCTACGAGCAGTACTTC
15	few	TRBD1	TRBV7-2	TRBJ2-4	CASSLALGQGDIQYF	TGTGCCAGCAGCTTAGCGCTGGGACAGGGGGACATTCAGTACTTC
13	-	-	TRBV7-2	TRBJ1-2	CASSLYRADGYTF	TGTGCCAGCAGCTTGTACCGTGCGGATGGCTACACCTTC
16	-	-	TRBV4-1	TRBJ2-1	CASSSPGTRDNNEQFF	TGCGCCAGCAGCTCTCCAGGGACCAGGGATAACAATGAGCAGTTCTTC
14	few	-	TRBV19	TRBJ1-3	CASSIGGVTDTIYF	TGTGCCAGTAGTATTGGGGGAGTTACGGACACCATATATTTT
14	-	TRBD1	TRBV10-3	TRBJ2-3	CAISEGTGRDTQYF	TGTGCCATCAGTGAGGGGACAGGGAGAGATACGCAGTATTTT
15	-	TRBD1	TRBV6-5	TRBJ1-2	CASSLGTGGIYGYTF	TGTGCCAGCAGTCTCGGGACAGGGGGGATCTATGGCTACACCTTC
15	-	TRBD2	TRBV5-5	TRBJ2-7	CASSWTSGVSYEQYF	TGTGCCAGCAGCTGGACTAGCGGGGTCTCCTACGAGCAGTACTTC
16	-	-	TRBV5-1	TRBJ2-3	CASSLDGRPSTDTQYF	TGCGCCAGCAGCTTGGATGGGCGCCCTAGCACAGATACGCAGTATTTT
15	-	TRBD1	TRBV6-1	TRBJ1-1	CASSDPGTEDSEAFF	TGTGCCAGCAGTGATCCCGGGACAGAGGACTCTGAAGCTTTCTTT
16	-	TRBD1	TRBV2	TRBJ2-7	CASSAGAGQGFNEQYF	TGTGCCAGCAGTGCGGGGGCGGGACAGGGGTTCAACGAGCAGTACTTC
17	-	-	TRBV21-1	TRBJ2-3	CASSKGVTSGVPDTQYF	TGTGCCAGCAGCAAAGGAGTGACTAGCGGGGTGCCAGATACGCAGTATTTT
15	few	-	TRBV5-5	TRBJ2-3	CASSPTPRFTDTQYF	TGTGCCAGCAGTCCGACACCGAGGTTCACAGATACGCAGTATTTT
13	few	TRBD1	TRBV2	TRBJ1-4	CASRADRDEKLFF	TGTGCCAGCAGGGCCGACAGGGATGAAAAACTGTTTTTT
17	-	-	TRBV7-9	TRBJ2-1	CASSWLAAGTAVNEQFF	TGTGCCAGCAGTTGGTTGGCGGCGGGAACCGCCGTCAATGAGCAGTTCTTC
14	-	TRBD1	TRBV18	TRBJ2-7	CASSPGTGGLEQYF	TGTGCCAGCTCACCAGGGACAGGGGGCCTCGAGCAGTACTTC
16	-	TRBD1	TRBV11-1	TRBJ2-3	CASSLGQTTSTDTQYF	TGTGCCAGCAGCCTGGGACAGACCACTAGCACAGATACGCAGTATTTT
14	-	TRBD1	TRBV7-9	TRBJ1-2	CASSRGQGVRGYTF	TGTGCCAGCAGCCGGGGACAGGGGGTTCGGGGCTACACCTTC
14	few	TRBD1	TRBV10-3	TRBJ2-7	CAIRFGQDSYEQYF	TGTGCCATCCGGTTTGGACAGGACTCCTACGAGCAGTACTTC
15	once	TRBD1	TRBV5-1	TRBJ2-7	CASSSVMGQGNEQYF	TGCGCCAGCAGCTCCGTCATGGGACAGGGGAACGAGCAGTACTTC
14	-	-	TRBV19	TRBJ1-2	CASSIGVNNYGYTF	TGTGCCAGTAGTATAGGGGTGAATAACTATGGCTACACCTTC
14	-	TRBD1	TRBV5-5	TRBJ1-4	CASSAQGIGEKLFF	TGTGCCAGCAGCGCACAGGGGATTGGGGAAAAACTGTTTTTT
14	-	TRBD1	TRBV29-1	TRBJ2-1	CSAVRDREYNEQFF	TGCAGCGCCGTCCGGGACAGGGAATACAATGAGCAGTTCTTC
12	-	-	TRBV2	TRBJ2-7	CASSLTMGEQYF	TGTGCCAGCAGTCTAACAATGGGCGAGCAGTACTTC
11	-	-	TRBV6-1	TRBJ2-7	CASSPQNEQYF	TGTGCCAGCAGTCCCCAGAACGAGCAGTACTTC
16	-	TRBD1	TRBV7-9	TRBJ2-1	CASSLGATGTGDEQFF	TGTGCCAGCAGCTTAGGGGCGACAGGGACCGGGGATGAGCAGTTCTTC
14	-	-	TRBV2	TRBJ1-1	CASRMDRQNTEAFF	TGTGCCAGCCGAATGGACAGACAGAACACTGAAGCTTTCTTT
20	few	TRBD1	TRBV19	TRBJ1-5	CASTTSPGTGVSYSNQPQHF	TGTGCCAGTACCACCAGCCCCGGGACAGGGGTATCTTATAGCAATCAGCCCCAGCATTTT
14	-	-	TRBV18	TRBJ1-4	CASSKTTVDEKLFF	TGTGCCAGCTCCAAGACGACAGTAGATGAAAAACTGTTTTTT
13	-	TRBD1	TRBV10-3	TRBJ2-1	CAICLTGENEQFF	TGTGCCATCTGTCTGACAGGGGAGAATGAGCAGTTCTTC
16	-	-	TRBV28	TRBJ2-1	CASSPQTVSSYNEQFF	TGTGCCAGCAGTCCCCAGACGGTTAGCTCCTACAATGAGCAGTTCTTC
15	-	-	TRBV6-6	TRBJ2-5	CATVRDPSHQETQYF	TGTGCCACCGTAAGGGACCCCAGCCACCAAGAGACCCAGTACTTC
12	-	-	TRBV6-5	TRBJ2-7	CASQTSFGEQYF	TGTGCCAGCCAGACTAGTTTTGGCGAGCAGTACTTC
15	-	-	TRBV7-9	TRBJ2-7	CASSLAAGAVYEQYF	TGTGCCAGCAGCTTAGCCGCAGGGGCCGTTTACGAGCAGTACTTC
15	-	-	TRBV2	TRBJ2-1	CASSVIPFGYNEQFF	TGTGCCAGCAGTGTAATTCCTTTTGGGTACAATGAGCAGTTCTTC
14	-	-	TRBV9	TRBJ1-3	CASSPRPSGNTIYF	TGTGCCAGCAGCCCCCGACCGTCTGGAAACACCATATATTTT
16	-	TRBD1	TRBV5-8	TRBJ2-7	CASSLAFGTEAYEQYF	TGTGCCAGCAGCTTGGCCTTTGGGACAGAAGCCTACGAGCAGTACTTC
14	few	TRBD1	TRBV5-1	TRBJ1-2	CASRPGTVNYGYTF	TGCGCCAGCCGTCCCGGGACAGTAAACTATGGCTACACCTTC
11	-	-	TRBV6-6	TRBJ1-4	CASATNEKLFF	TGTGCCAGCGCAACTAATGAAAAACTGTTTTTT
13	-	TRBD1	TRBV18	TRBJ2-7	CASSPGQQGEQYF	TGTGCCAGCTCACCGGGACAGCAGGGAGAGCAGTACTTC
16	-	-	TRBV28	TRBJ1-3	CASSLYFNSLGNTIYF	TGTGCCAGCAGTTTATATTTTAACAGTTTAGGAAACACCATATATTTT
12	-	-	TRBV10-3	TRBJ2-1	CATRAAGSEQFF	TGTGCCACTAGGGCAGCCGGGAGTGAGCAGTTCTTC
11	-	-	TRBV29-1	TRBJ2-1	CSVVGDNEQFF	TGCAGCGTTGTCGGGGATAATGAGCAGTTCTTC
17	once	TRBD1	TRBV9	TRBJ1-2	CASTLTEGGQGLDGYTF	TGTGCCAGCACCCTAACGGAAGGGGGACAGGGCCTCGATGGCTACACCTTC
13	-	-	TRBV11-1	TRBJ2-1	CASSLGSLQKRLF	TGTGCCAGCAGCTTAGGATCACTCCAGAAGAGGCTCTTC